These 16 T cell receptor beta chains originate from one sample sequenced in a study of cytomegalovirus exposure and HLA in healthy donors (dated by TCRdb to 2016 to 2017). Receptor amplification or capture employed the immunoSEQ multiplex PCR assay. A mixture of 60 forward primers for TCR Vbeta segments and 13 reverse primers for TCR Jbeta segments was used in the multiplex PCR. TCRdb limited this immuneACCESS table to in-frame rearrangements with V and J called. A share of clones is missing; checked studies link under half to unresolved V genes, and the rest is unexplained. Counted in this sample were about 150,000 clones; around 86% of them appeared once. The top ten clones comprise about 8.1% of the sample. Sequencing was done on a sample of PBMCs. Every receptor here comes from a woman aged 50 to 60 in good health and CMV-seropositive.

The chain has TRBV10-3 and TRBJ1-5; 9 bases agree with TRBD1. The CDR3 totals 14 residues. Germline V gene lookup returns CDR1 ENHRY and CDR2 SYGVKD. Trimming removed 7 bases from V and 3 bases from J; junction bases left unmatched: 4. The CDR3 sequence: CAIKGDRDNQPQHF. CDR3 DNA: TGTGCCATCAAAGGGGACAGGGACAATCAGCCCCAGCATTTT.

J is TRBJ2-1 and V is TRBV7-3; tentative D call: TRBD1 (6 bases). CDR3 length: 13 residues. Germline CDR1 SGHTA, CDR2 FQGTGA. Trimming took 5 bases from V and 6 from J, leaving 11 bases between them. The chain's CDR3 is CASSPDRLNEQFF. The CDR3, as DNA: TGTGCCAGCAGCCCCGACAGGCTCAATGAGCAGTTCTTC.

This clone was seen only a few times. V usage is TRBV6-1 and J usage is TRBJ1-1; tentative D call: TRBD1 (5 bases). The germline V and J ends were trimmed by 1 base and 6 bases, with 15 bases remaining between them. In germline, CDR1 is MNHNS, CDR2 SASEGT. The CDR3 extends over 15 amino acids. CDR3 residues: CASSEGGEGSAEAFF. The CDR3 DNA is TGTGCCAGCAGTGAAGGGGGGGAAGGGAGCGCTGAAGCTTTCTTT.

This clone has only a few counts. CDR3 bases: TGTGCCAGCAATCCGAACGGGAACTATGGCTACACCTTC. It encodes CASNPNGNYGYTF. The chain joins TRBV6-6 to TRBJ1-2; D unclear. V was cut by 7 bases and J by 2 bases, with 11 bases left in between. Per the germline V gene, CDR1 is MNHNY and CDR2 is SVGAGI (reference sequence). The CDR3 consists of 13 residues.

V usage is TRBV9 and J usage is TRBJ1-5; no clear D gene. The germline gives CDR1 SGDLS, CDR2 YYNGEE. The CDR3 is 16 amino acids. Deletions cut 0 bases from V and 7 bases from J, with 17 bases between. Here the CDR3 DNA reads TGTGCCAGCAGCGTAGGCGAGGGCGGTCGAGGCCAGCCCCAGCATTTT. Encoded protein: CASSVGEGGRGQPQHF.

The genes are TRBV9 and TRBJ1-4, with 7 nucleotides matching TRBD1. With V trimmed by 4 bases and J by 8 bases, 8 bases remained unmatched. The CDR3 has 14 amino acids. Germline lookup yields CDR1 SGDLS and CDR2 YYNGEE. CDR3 in DNA: TGTGCCAGCAGCCCTATGACAGGGACGGAAAAACTGTTTTTT. Its translation: CASSPMTGTEKLFF.

CDR3 nucleotides: TGCAGCGTTGAAGAGGTAGGCGGGCTGGAGTTCTTC. Protein product: CSVEEVGGLEFF. This chain links TRBV29-1 with TRBJ2-1, with TRBD2 as a possible D gene (5 bases). Per the germline V gene, CDR1 is SQVTM and CDR2 is ANQGSEA. Trimming removed 0 bases at V and 14 bases at J, with 14 bases between. The CDR3 consists of 12 residues.

The J gene is TRBJ1-6, the V gene TRBV15, with a tentative D call TRBD1 (6 bases). Germline CDR1 reads LNHNV; CDR2 reads YYDKDF (reference sequence). The ends were cut back, 1 base at V and 8 bases at J, with 15 bases in the middle. The CDR3 covers 16 residues. The CDR3 DNA sequence: TGTGCCACCAGCAGAGTCGGGTGGACAGCTGATTCACCCCTCCACTTT. This gives the protein CATSRVGWTADSPLHF.

The chain couples TRBV14 to TRBJ1-1, with TRBD1 identical over 9 bases. Germline values: CDR1 SGHDN, CDR2 FVKESK. CDR3 length: 16 amino acids. After removal of 1 base from V and 6 bases from J, the junction contained 9 bases not matched to a gene. CDR3 sequence: CASSQVETQGAAEAFF. CDR3 in DNA: TGTGCCAGCAGCCAAGTGGAGACACAGGGGGCGGCTGAAGCTTTCTTT. Complete variable domain (other parts from reference TRBV14 and TRBJ1-1): EAGVTQFPSHSVIEKGQTVTLRCDPISGHDNLYWYRRVMGKEIKFLLHFVKESKQDESGMPNNRFLAERTGGTYSTLKVQPAELEDSGVYFCASSQVETQGAAEAFFGQGTRLTVV.

This clone was observed once. The rearrangement joins TRBV30 to TRBJ1-1; TRBD1 aligns across 9 bases. The CDR3 length is 13 residues. CDR1 and CDR2 from the germline V gene are GTSNPN and SVGIG (reference sequence). With V trimmed by 4 bases and J by 6 bases, 6 bases remained unmatched. CDR3 sequence: CAWKQGARSEAFF. CDR3 bases: TGTGCCTGGAAACAGGGGGCTCGCTCTGAAGCTTTCTTT.

The chain combines TRBV6-5 with TRBJ1-1, with no clear D. This CDR3 is built from 14 residues. Germline CDR1 reads MNHEY; CDR2 reads SVGAGI. V lost 4 bases, J lost 1 base, and 10 bases lay in between. Here the CDR3 reads CASSSTTGNTEAFF. The CDR3 bases are TGTGCCAGCAGTTCCACAACGGGGAACACTGAAGCTTTCTTT.

This clone was observed a single time. The chain uses TRBV5-1 and TRBJ1-6; 9 bases line up with TRBD1. The CDR3 is made up of 15 amino acids. Germline CDR1 SGHRS, CDR2 YFSETQ. Germline trimming cut 3 bases from V and 6 bases from J; bases unmatched to any gene: 4. The CDR3 loop is CASSWGTGINSPLHF. The DNA for the CDR3 is TGCGCCAGCAGCTGGGGGACAGGGATTAATTCACCCCTCCACTTT.

The chain recombines TRBV2 with TRBJ1-1; a weak D match, TRBD1 (6 bases). The V gene's germline CDR1 is SNHLY and CDR2 FYNNEI. The CDR3 has 13 amino acids. Trimming stripped 6 bases from V and 4 bases from J, with 12 bases between. The CDR3 spells CASRITGSTEAFF. The CDR3 DNA reads as TGTGCCAGCAGAATAACAGGGAGCACTGAAGCTTTCTTT.

This clone has only one observation. V and J are TRBV11-2 and TRBJ2-1; the match to TRBD1 covers 9 bases. This CDR3 has 16 amino acids. Germline values: CDR1 SGHAT, CDR2 FQNNGV. V was clipped by 3 bases and J by 5 bases; unmatched bases: 8. The CDR3 DNA is TGTGCCAGCAGCTTCACCGGGACAGGGTACCACAATGAGCAGTTCTTC. This codes for CASSFTGTGYHNEQFF.

This chain uses TRBV6-5 with TRBJ2-5, with D unclear. The CDR3 contains 15 residues. Trimming took 0 bases from V and 2 from J, leaving 10 bases between them. Germline CDR1 MNHEY, CDR2 SVGAGI. The CDR3 nucleotides read TGTGCCAGCAGTTACTCGAGATTCCCTCAAGAGACCCAGTACTTC. Its translation is CASSYSRFPQETQYF.

The chain carries TRBV9 and TRBJ1-1; 7 bases fit TRBD1. V was pared by 4 bases and J by 4 bases, with 7 bases of the junction left unmatched. The CDR3 is 14 amino acids. The germline V gene encodes CDR1 SGDLS and CDR2 YYNGEE. The CDR3: CASSLTGEITEAFF. The CDR3 bases are TGTGCCAGCAGCCTTACAGGGGAGATCACTGAAGCTTTCTTT.